This record covers a single T cell receptor (beta chain). Categorization into cohorts depended on clinical history that participants reported. The data belong to a study of blood T cell repertoires in COVID-19. Overall study context: The origin of the acute and convalescent COVID-19 samples was the United States, Italy and Spain.

This CDR3 comprises 14 residues. The ends were cut back, 4 bases at V and 5 bases at J, with 15 bases in the middle. Germline V gene sequence: CDR1 SGHRS, CDR2 YFSETQ. Per the study methods: Amplifying reference gene primers gave estimates of nucleated cell counts. Repertoires were generated with immunoSEQ multiplex PCR, while TCRdb's copy carries only in-frame clones and drops some. V and J calls and clone size are as listed in that table; D and trimming were resolved from the DNA. The sample yields around 360,000 clones, approximately 89% seen once. The TCR was taken from a middle-aged man in a cohort exposed to, infected with or recovered from COVID-19 (not recorded which). The sample was PBMCs or T cells enriched from blood (not recorded which). The chain is built from TRBV5-1 and TRBJ2-5; the D gene is possibly TRBD2 (6 bases). This CDR3 is CASSPGTPEETQYF. DNA of the CDR3: TGCGCCAGCAGCCCAGGGACTCCGGAGGAGACCCAGTACTTC.